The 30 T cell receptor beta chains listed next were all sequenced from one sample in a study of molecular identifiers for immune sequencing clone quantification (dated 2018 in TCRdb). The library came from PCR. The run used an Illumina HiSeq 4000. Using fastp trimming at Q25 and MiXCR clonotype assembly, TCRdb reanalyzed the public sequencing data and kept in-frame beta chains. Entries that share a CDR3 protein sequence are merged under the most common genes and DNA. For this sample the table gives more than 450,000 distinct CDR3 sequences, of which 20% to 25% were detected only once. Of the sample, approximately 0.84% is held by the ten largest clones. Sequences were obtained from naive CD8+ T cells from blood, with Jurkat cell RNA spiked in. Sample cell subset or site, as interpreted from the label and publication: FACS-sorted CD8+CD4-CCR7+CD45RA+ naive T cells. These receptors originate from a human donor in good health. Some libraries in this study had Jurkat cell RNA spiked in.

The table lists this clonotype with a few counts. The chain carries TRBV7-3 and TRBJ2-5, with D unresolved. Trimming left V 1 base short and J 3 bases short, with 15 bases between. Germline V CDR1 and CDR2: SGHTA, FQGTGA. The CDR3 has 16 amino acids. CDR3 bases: TGTGCCAGCAGCTTAATAGGTGGACCCGAGGAAGAGACCCAGTACTTC. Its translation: CASSLIGGPEEETQYF.

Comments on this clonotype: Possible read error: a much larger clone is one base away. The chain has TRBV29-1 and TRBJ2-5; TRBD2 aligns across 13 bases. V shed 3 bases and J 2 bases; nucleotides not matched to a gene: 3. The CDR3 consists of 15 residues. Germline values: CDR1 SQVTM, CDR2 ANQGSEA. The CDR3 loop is CSVDTSGRGQETQYF. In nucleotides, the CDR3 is TGCAGCGTTGATACTAGCGGGAGGGGGCAAGAGACCCAGTACTTC. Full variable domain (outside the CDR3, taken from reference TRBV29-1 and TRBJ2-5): SAVISQKPSRDICQRGTSLTIQCQVDSQVTMMFWYRQQPGQSLTLIATANQGSEATYESGFVIDKFPISRPNLTFSTLTVSNMSPEDSSIYLCSVDTSGRGQETQYFGPGTRLLVL.

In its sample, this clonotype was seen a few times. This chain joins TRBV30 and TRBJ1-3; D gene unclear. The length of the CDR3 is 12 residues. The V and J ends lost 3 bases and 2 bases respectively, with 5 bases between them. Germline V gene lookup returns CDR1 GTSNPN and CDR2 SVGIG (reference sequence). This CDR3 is CAWRAPGNTIYF. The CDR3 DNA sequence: TGTGCCTGGAGAGCTCCTGGAAACACCATATATTTT.

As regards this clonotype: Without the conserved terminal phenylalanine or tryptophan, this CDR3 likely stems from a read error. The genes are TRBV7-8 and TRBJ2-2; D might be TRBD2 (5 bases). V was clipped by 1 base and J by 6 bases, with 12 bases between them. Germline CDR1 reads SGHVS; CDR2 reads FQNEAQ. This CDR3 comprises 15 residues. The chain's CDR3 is CASSLGPSRAGELFL. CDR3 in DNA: TGTGCCAGCAGCTTAGGACCCTCGAGGGCCGGGGAGCTGTTTCTT.

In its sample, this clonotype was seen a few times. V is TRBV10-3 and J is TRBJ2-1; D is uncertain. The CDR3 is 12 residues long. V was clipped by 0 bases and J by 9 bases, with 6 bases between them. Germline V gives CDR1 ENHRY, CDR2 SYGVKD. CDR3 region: CAISESDGEQFF. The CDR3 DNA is TGTGCCATCAGTGAGTCGGATGGTGAGCAGTTCTTC.

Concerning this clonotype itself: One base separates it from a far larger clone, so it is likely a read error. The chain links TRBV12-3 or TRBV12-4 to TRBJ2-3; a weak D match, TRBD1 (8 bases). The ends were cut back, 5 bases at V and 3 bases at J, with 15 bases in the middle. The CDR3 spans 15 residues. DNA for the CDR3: TGTGCCAGCAGTCTATACAGGGGGGGGACAGATACGCAGTATTTT. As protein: CASSLYRGGTDTQYF.

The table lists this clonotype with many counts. In DNA form, the CDR3 reads TGCAGCGTCGAGGCGGGGTCCAAAAACATTCAGTACTTC. It yields the protein CSVEAGSKNIQYF. V is TRBV29-1 and J is TRBJ2-4; TRBD2 might be the D (6 bases). CDR3 length: 13 amino acids. The V end was cut by 6 bases, the J end by 2 bases, with 11 bases between. CDR1 is SQVTM and CDR2 is ANQGSEA in the germline V gene.

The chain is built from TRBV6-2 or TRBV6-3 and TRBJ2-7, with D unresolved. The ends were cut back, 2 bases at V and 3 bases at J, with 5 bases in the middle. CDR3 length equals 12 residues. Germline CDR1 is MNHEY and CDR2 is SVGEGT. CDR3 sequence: CASSYNSYEQYF. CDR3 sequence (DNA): TGTGCCAGCAGTTACAACAGCTACGAGCAGTACTTC.

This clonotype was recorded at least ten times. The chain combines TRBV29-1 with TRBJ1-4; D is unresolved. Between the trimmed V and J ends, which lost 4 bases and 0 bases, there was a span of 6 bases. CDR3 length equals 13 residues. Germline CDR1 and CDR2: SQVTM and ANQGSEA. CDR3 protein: CSVAIATNEKLFF. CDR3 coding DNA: TGCAGCGTTGCGATTGCAACTAATGAAAAACTGTTTTTT.

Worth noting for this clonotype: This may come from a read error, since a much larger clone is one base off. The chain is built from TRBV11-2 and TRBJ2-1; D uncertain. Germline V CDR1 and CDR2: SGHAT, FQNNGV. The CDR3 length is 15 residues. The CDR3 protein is CASSSDRSSYNEQLF. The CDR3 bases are TGTGCCAGCAGCTCGGACCGCAGCTCCTACAATGAGCAGCTCTTC.

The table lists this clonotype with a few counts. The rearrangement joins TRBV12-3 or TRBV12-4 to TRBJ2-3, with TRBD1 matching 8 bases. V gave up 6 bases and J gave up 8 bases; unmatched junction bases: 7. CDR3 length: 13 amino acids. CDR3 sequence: CASRTTGEGTQYF. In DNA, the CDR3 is TGTGCCAGCAGAACGACAGGGGAAGGTACGCAGTATTTT.

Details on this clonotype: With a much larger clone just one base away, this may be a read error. The CDR3 loop is CTSSGVGSEAFF. CDR3 DNA: TGTACCAGCAGCGGAGTCGGTTCTGAAGCTTTCTTT. The V gene is TRBV12-3 or TRBV12-4, the J gene TRBJ1-1; D is unresolved. The CDR3 runs to 12 residues.

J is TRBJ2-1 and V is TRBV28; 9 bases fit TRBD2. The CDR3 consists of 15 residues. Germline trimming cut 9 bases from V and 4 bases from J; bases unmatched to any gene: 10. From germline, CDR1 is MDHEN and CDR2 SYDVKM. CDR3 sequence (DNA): TGTGCCAGTTTGGGGCGGGAGGGCAAGTACAATGAGCAGTTCTTC. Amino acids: CASLGREGKYNEQFF.

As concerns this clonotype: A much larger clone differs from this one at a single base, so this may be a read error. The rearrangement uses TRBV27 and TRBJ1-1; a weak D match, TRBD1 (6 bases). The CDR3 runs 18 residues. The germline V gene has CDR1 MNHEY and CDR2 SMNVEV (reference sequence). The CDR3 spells CASSLSGGAIGWNAEAFF. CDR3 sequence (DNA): TGTGCCAGCAGTTTATCGGGGGGGGCGATCGGTTGGAACGCTGAAGCTTTCTTT.

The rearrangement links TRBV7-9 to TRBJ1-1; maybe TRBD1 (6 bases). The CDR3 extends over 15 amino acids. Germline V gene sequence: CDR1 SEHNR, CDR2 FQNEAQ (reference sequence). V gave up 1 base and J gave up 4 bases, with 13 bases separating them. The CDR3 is CASSLEGGSSTEAFF. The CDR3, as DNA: TGTGCCAGCAGCTTAGAGGGGGGTTCGAGCACTGAAGCTTTCTTT.

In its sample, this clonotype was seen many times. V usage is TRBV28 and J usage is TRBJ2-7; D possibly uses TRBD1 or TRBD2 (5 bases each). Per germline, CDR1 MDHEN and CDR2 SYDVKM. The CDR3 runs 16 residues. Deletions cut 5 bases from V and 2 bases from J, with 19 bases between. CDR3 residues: CASSPGMGTVAYEQYF. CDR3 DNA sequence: TGTGCCAGCAGTCCAGGGATGGGGACGGTGGCCTACGAGCAGTACTTC.

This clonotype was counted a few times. The CDR3 sequence is CASSSVSNQPQHF. CDR3 nucleotides: TGTGCCAGCAGTTCCGTAAGCAATCAGCCCCAGCATTTT. The V and J genes are TRBV27 and TRBJ1-5; D gene uncertain. With 4 bases removed from V and 1 base from J, the gap between germline ends came to 5 bases. Germline CDR1 MNHEY, CDR2 SMNVEV (reference sequence). The CDR3 is 13 residues long.

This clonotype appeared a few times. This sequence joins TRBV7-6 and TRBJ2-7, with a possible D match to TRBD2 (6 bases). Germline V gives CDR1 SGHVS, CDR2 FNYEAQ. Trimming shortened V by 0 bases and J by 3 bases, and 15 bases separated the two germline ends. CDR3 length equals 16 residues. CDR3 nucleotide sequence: TGTGCCAGCAGCTTAGCTGGGTCGGCTAGCGACTACGAGCAGTACTTC. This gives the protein CASSLAGSASDYEQYF.

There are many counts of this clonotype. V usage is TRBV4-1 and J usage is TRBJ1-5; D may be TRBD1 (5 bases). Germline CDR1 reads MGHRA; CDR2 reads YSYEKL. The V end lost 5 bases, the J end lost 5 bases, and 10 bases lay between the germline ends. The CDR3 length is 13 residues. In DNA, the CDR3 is TGCGCCAGCAGCACCGGGGGGTATCAGCCCCAGCATTTT. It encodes CASSTGGYQPQHF.

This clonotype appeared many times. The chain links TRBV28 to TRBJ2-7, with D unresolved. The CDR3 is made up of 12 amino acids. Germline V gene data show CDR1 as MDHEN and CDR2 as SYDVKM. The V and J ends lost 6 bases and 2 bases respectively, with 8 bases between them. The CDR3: CASSFRAYEQYF. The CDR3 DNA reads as TGTGCCAGCAGCTTTAGGGCCTACGAGCAGTACTTC. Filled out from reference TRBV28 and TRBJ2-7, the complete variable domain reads DVKVTQSSRYLVKRTGEKVFLECVQDMDHENMFWYRQDPGLGLRLIYFSYDVKMKEKGDIPEGYSVSREKKERFSLILESASTNQTSMYLCASSFRAYEQYFGPGTRLTVT.

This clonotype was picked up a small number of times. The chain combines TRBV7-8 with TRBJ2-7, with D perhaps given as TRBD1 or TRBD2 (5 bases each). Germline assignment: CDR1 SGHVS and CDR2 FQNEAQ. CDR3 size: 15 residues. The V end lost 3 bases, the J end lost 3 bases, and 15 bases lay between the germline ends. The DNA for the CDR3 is TGTGCCAGCAGCTTGGGACCCTCAAGGAACTACGAGCAGTACTTC. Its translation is CASSLGPSRNYEQYF.

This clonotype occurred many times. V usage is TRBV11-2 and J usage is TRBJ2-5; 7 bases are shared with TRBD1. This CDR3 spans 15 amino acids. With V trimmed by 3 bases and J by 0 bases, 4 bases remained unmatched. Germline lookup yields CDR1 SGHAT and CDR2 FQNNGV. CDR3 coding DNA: TGTGCCAGCAGCTTTCCTGGACAGGACCAAGAGACCCAGTACTTC. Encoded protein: CASSFPGQDQETQYF.

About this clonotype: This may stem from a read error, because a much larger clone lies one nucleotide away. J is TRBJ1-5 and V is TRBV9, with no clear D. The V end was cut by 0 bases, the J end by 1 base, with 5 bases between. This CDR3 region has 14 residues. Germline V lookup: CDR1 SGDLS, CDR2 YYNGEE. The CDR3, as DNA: TGTGCCAGCAGCGTAGGAGTGAGCAATCAGCCCCAGCATTTT. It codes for CASSVGVSNQPQHF. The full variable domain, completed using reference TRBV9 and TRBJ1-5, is DSGVTQTPKHLITATGQRVTLRCSPRSGDLSVYWYQQSLDQGLQFLIQYYNGEERAKGNILERFSAQQFPDLHSELNLSSLELGDSALYFCASSVGVSNQPQHFGDGTRLSIL.

CDR3 coding DNA: TGTGCCATCAGTGAGTCGACCGGGGTAGCGGGGAGCACAGATACGCAGTATTTT. Encoded protein: CAISESTGVAGSTDTQYF. The V call is TRBV10-3, the J call TRBJ2-3, with 8 nucleotides matching TRBD2. This CDR3 contains 18 residues. V gave up 0 bases and J gave up 0 bases; unmatched junction bases: 8. Germline values: CDR1 ENHRY, CDR2 SYGVKD.

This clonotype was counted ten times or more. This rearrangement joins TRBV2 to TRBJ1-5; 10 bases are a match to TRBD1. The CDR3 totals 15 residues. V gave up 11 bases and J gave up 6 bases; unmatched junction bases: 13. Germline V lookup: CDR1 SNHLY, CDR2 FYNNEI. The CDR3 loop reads CAASSGQGNVQPQHF. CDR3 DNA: TGTGCCGCCAGTTCGGGACAGGGGAATGTTCAGCCCCAGCATTTT.

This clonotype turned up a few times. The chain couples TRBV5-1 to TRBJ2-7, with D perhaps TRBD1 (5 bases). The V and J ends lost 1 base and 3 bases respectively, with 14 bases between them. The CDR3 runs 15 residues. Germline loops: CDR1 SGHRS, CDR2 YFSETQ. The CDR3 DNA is TGCGCCAGCAGCTTGAGAGGCGACAGAGTCTACGAGCAGTACTTC. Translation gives CASSLRGDRVYEQYF.

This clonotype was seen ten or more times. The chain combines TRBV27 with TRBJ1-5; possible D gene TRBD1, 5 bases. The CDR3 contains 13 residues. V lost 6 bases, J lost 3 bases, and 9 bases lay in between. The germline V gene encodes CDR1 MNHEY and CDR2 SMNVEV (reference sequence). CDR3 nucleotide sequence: TGTGCCAGCAGCAGGGCCTCCAATCAGCCCCAGCATTTT. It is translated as CASSRASNQPQHF.

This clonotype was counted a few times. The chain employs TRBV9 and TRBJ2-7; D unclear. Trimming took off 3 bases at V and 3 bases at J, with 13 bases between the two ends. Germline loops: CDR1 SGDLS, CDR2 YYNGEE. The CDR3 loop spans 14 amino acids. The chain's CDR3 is CASSAPNKDYEQYF. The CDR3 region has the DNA TGTGCCAGCAGCGCCCCAAACAAAGACTACGAGCAGTACTTC.

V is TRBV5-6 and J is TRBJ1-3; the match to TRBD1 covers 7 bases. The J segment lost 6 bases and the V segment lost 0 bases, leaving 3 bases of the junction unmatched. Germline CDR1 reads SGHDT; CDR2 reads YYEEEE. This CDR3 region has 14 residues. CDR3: CASSLVQGLNTIYF. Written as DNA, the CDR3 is TGTGCCAGCAGCTTGGTACAGGGGCTAAACACCATATATTTT.

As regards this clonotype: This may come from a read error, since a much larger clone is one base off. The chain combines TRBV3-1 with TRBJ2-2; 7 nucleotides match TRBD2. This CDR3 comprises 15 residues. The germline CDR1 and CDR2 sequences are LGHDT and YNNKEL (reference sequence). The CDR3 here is CASSQERGNTGELVF. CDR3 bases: TGTGCCAGCAGCCAAGAGCGGGGGAACACCGGGGAGCTGGTTTTT.